The clone carrying this T cell receptor beta chain was counted between two and nine times. Antigen: not known. The data were taken from a study of T-cell reconstitution after alpha-beta-depleted transplantation in children. Study observations and caveats: The authors attributed T-cell counts and diversity one year after transplant mostly to newly produced T cells. Several hundred expanded graft clones reportedly supplied alpha-beta T cells about two months after transplant. After transplant, high TCRbeta diversity at day 60 in some patients arose from surviving recipient T cells and thymic progenitors.

The ends lost 1 base at V and 7 bases at J; junction bases unmatched: 10. The V gene's germline CDR1 is SGHVS and CDR2 FQNEAQ. The CDR3 totals 16 residues. The authors prepared the TCRbeta library with unique molecular identifiers. In TCRdb, the PCR reads were re-called with MiXCR into one record per CDR3 protein. The table shows 200,000 or so distinct CDR3 sequences, with around 5.9% occurring only once. V and J are TRBV7-8 and TRBJ2-1; 7 bases align to TRBD1. The sample was PBMCs, taken before TCRalphabeta/CD19-depleted stem cell transplant. The source of this sequence is a girl under three years old with combined immunodeficiency, due to receive a stem cell transplant. This chain's CDR3 is CASSLGRQGPRNEQFF. The DNA for the CDR3 is TGTGCCAGCAGCTTAGGAAGACAGGGCCCTCGGAATGAGCAGTTCTTC.